A single sample is the source of the 2 T cell receptor beta chains below, sequenced in a study of shared clonotypes between healthy human individuals. Clones were read by immunoSEQ multiplex PCR, and TCRdb kept only the in-frame ones, dropping some. The table lists roughly 700,000 clones, around 90% of them singletons. Source material: memory CD8+ T cells from PBMCs. The subset here: CD45RO+ cells pooled with CCR7-negative TemRA cells. These receptors were collected from a man aged 18 to 30 in good health. Some clones in this sample may be carry-over from other donors' samples.

The rearrangement uses TRBV4-3 and TRBJ2-1, with 12 bases matching TRBD2. CDR3 size: 17 residues. J gave up 6 bases and V 2 bases, and 8 bases lay outside the gene matches. Germline CDR1 and CDR2: LGHNA and YSLEER. CDR3 in DNA: TGCGCCAGCAGCCAAAGACTAGCGGGAGAGGGGGTCAATGAGCAGTTCTTC. This gives the protein CASSQRLAGEGVNEQFF.

The CDR3 loop reads CASSFRGIYGYTF. The DNA of the CDR3 is TGTGCCAGCAGCTTTCGGGGGATCTATGGCTACACCTTC. The J gene is TRBJ1-2, the V gene TRBV5-8; maybe TRBD1 (5 bases). Germline V lookup: CDR1 SGHTS, CDR2 YDEGEE. Deletions cut 2 bases from V and 4 bases from J, with 9 bases between. The CDR3 sequence is 13 residues long.